The rows below give T cell receptor beta chains drawn from one sample of a study of OX40 agonist ivuxolimab in advanced cancers. Data came from immunoSEQ multiplex PCR; TCRdb stores just in-frame clones and leaves some out. The sample includes around 55,000 clones, around three quarters seen only once; the top ten take 6.3%. The sample in question was CD4+ or CD8+ T cells sorted from blood, obtained in a trial of the OX40 agonist ivuxolimab. These receptors all stem from an adult with an advanced solid tumor such as melanoma, head and neck, liver or kidney cancer. Each CDR3 is given with its conserved first and last residue. The D gene is left open where the match is weak. Where a row states a size, it is once, few, many or the class of an expanded clone; other rows omit it.

TRBJ1-1 TRBV18 - - CASSRGRGNTEAFF TGTGCCAGCTCACGCGGCAGGGGGAACACTGAAGCTTTCTTT
TRBJ1-1 TRBV14 - - CASSRQIQNTEAFF TGTGCCAGCAGCCGACAGATTCAGAACACTGAAGCTTTCTTT
TRBJ2-3 TRBV5-1 - - CASSFTEADTQYF TGCGCCAGCAGCTTTACCGAGGCTGATACGCAGTATTTT
TRBJ1-2 TRBV5-4 - few CASSLGLGDGGYTF TGTGCCAGCAGCTTGGGTCTAGGGGACGGTGGCTACACCTTC
TRBJ2-7 TRBV7-2 - - CASSFTETYEQYF TGTGCCAGCAGCTTTACAGAGACCTACGAGCAGTACTTC
TRBJ2-6 TRBV5-1 - once CASSLARVPGANVLTF TGCGCCAGCAGCTTGGCAAGGGTTCCTGGGGCCAACGTCCTGACTTTC
TRBJ2-2 TRBV5-4 - - CASSLYRPNTGELFF TGTGCCAGCAGCTTGTACAGACCGAACACCGGGGAGCTGTTTTTT
TRBJ1-1 TRBV10-3 TRBD1 - CAISDRVSGTEAFF TGTGCCATCAGCGACAGGGTTTCTGGCACTGAAGCTTTCTTT
TRBJ1-1 TRBV19 - many CASSTGTFGTEAFF TGTGCCAGTAGTACGGGGACTTTTGGCACTGAAGCTTTCTTT
TRBJ1-2 TRBV14 - - CASTGTEYYGYTF TGTGCCAGTACCGGGACGGAGTACTATGGCTACACCTTC
TRBJ1-1 TRBV5-1 TRBD1 - CASSVQGVNTEAFF TGCGCCAGCAGCGTACAGGGGGTTAACACTGAAGCTTTCTTT
TRBJ1-2 TRBV19 TRBD1 - CASSIDRGQAGYTF TGTGCCAGTAGTATTGACAGGGGGCAGGCTGGCTACACCTTC
TRBJ1-6 TRBV11-2 - - CASSLGQRTPLHF TGTGCCAGCAGCTTAGGACAGCGAACACCCCTCCACTTT
TRBJ1-1 TRBV7-9 - - CASSLGGARVNTEAFF TGTGCCAGCAGCTTAGGAGGGGCGAGGGTGAACACTGAAGCTTTCTTT
TRBJ1-5 TRBV10-2 - - CASSPGGTYQPQHF TGCGCCAGCAGCCCCGGGGGCACCTATCAGCCCCAGCATTTT
TRBJ1-5 TRBV7-8 TRBD1 - CASSLGQGEQPQHF TGTGCCAGCAGCTTGGGACAGGGAGAACAGCCCCAGCATTTT
TRBJ2-7 TRBV7-6 TRBD1 - CASSSRDRPPSSSYEQYF TGTGCCAGCAGCTCCCGGGACAGGCCTCCCTCCAGCTCCTACGAGCAGTACTTC
TRBJ2-3 TRBV30 TRBD2 - CAWSFSGGTDTQYF TGTGCCTGGAGTTTTAGCGGGGGCACAGATACGCAGTATTTT
TRBJ1-5 TRBV2 TRBD1 - CASRGYRQGKNQPQHF TGTGCCAGCAGAGGATACCGACAGGGGAAAAATCAGCCCCAGCATTTT
TRBJ2-1 TRBV6-5 - - CASSYSRAIEQFF TGTGCCAGCAGTTACTCGAGGGCCATAGAGCAGTTCTTC
TRBJ2-1 TRBV2 TRBD2 - CASSEVGTSGNNEQFF TGTGCCAGCAGTGAAGTAGGGACTAGCGGGAACAATGAGCAGTTCTTC
TRBJ1-4 TRBV5-1 - - CASSRDGGGEKLFF TGCGCCAGCAGCCGTGACGGGGGCGGCGAAAAACTGTTTTTT
TRBJ1-2 TRBV5-1 TRBD1 - CASSDQGDYGYTF TGCGCCAGCAGCGATCAGGGGGACTATGGCTACACCTTC
TRBJ2-4 TRBV19 - many CASSFTRAMDIQYF TGTGCCAGTAGTTTTACTAGGGCCATGGACATTCAGTACTTC
TRBJ1-2 TRBV28 - once CASGSGTRTSSAF TGTGCCAGCGGCAGCGGCACTCGTACCTCATCCGCCTTC
TRBJ1-1 TRBV15 - - CATSSDILAEAFF TGTGCCACCAGCAGCGATATTTTGGCTGAAGCTTTCTTT
TRBJ1-6 TRBV5-1 - - CASSPTGTRRTSDNSPLHF TGCGCCAGCAGCCCCACCGGGACCCGCCGCACTTCCGATAATTCACCCCTCCACTTT
TRBJ2-7 TRBV6-1 TRBD1 - CASRKGQGAGYEQYF TGTGCCAGCAGGAAAGGACAGGGGGCAGGGTACGAGCAGTACTTC
TRBJ2-6 TRBV7-9 - few CATRGTSGANVLTF TGTGCCACCAGGGGTACCTCTGGGGCCAACGTCCTGACTTTC
TRBJ2-7 TRBV11-2 - - CASTPTRGTYEQYF TGTGCCAGCACCCCAACGAGGGGAACCTACGAGCAGTACTTC
TRBJ1-1 TRBV7-9 - - CASILGLARNTEAFF TGTGCCAGCATCCTAGGACTTGCCCGCAACACTGAAGCTTTCTTT
TRBJ2-7 TRBV28 - - CASSLSSGEDYEQYF TGTGCCAGCAGTTTGAGTTCGGGGGAAGACTACGAGCAGTACTTC
TRBJ2-3 TRBV6-5 - few CASGDSTDTQYF TGTGCCAGCGGGGATAGCACAGATACGCAGTATTTT
TRBJ2-2 TRBV4-2 TRBD2 - CASSQELAGPNTGELFF TGTGCCAGCAGCCAGGAACTAGCGGGCCCGAACACCGGGGAGCTGTTTTTT
TRBJ2-5 TRBV18 - - CASSPPETGRVETQYF TGTGCCAGCTCACCACCGGAGACAGGGAGGGTGGAGACCCAGTACTTC
TRBJ1-2 TRBV11-2 - - CASSLGGAGMRGYTF TGTGCCAGCAGCTTAGGGGGGGCAGGTATGCGTGGCTACACCTTC
TRBJ2-7 TRBV6-1 TRBD1 - CASSEVQGAYEQYF TGTGCCAGCAGTGAAGTGCAGGGGGCCTACGAGCAGTACTTC
TRBJ1-2 TRBV5-4 TRBD1 - CASSLYGQGIGYTF TGTGCCAGCAGCTTGTATGGACAGGGGATTGGCTACACCTTC
TRBJ1-1 TRBV7-3 - few CASSRRADTEAFF TGTGCCAGCAGTCGGAGGGCGGACACTGAAGCTTTCTTT
TRBJ1-2 TRBV11-1 TRBD1 once CASSLEYPTGGGDGYTF TGTGCCAGCAGCTTAGAATACCCGACAGGGGGCGGGGATGGCTACACCTTC
TRBJ2-5 TRBV6-5 - - CASSYSRRGPGKTQYF TGTGCCAGCAGTTACTCGAGACGGGGCCCGGGAAAGACCCAGTACTTC
TRBJ1-3 TRBV9 - - CASSIGQLGNTIYF TGTGCCAGCAGCATTGGACAGCTTGGAAACACCATATATTTT
TRBJ2-7 TRBV6-1 - - CASSLKTALAHEQYF TGTGCCAGCAGTTTGAAAACCGCTTTAGCGCACGAGCAGTACTTC
TRBJ2-1 TRBV18 TRBD2 - CASSPNPLAGGSYYNEQFF TGTGCCAGCTCACCAAACCCACTAGCGGGGGGATCCTACTACAATGAGCAGTTCTTC
TRBJ2-2 TRBV6-1 - - CASTRTHTGELFF TGTGCCAGCACCCGGACGCACACCGGGGAGCTGTTTTTT
TRBJ1-5 TRBV10-2 - - CASSEWGLNRVRQPQHF TGCGCCAGCAGTGAGTGGGGGTTAAACAGGGTAAGGCAGCCCCAGCATTTT
TRBJ2-5 TRBV5-1 TRBD2 - CASSSGLAGVRGGETQYF TGCGCCAGCAGCTCCGGTCTAGCGGGAGTAAGAGGGGGAGAGACCCAGTACTTC